One TCR beta chain is described in this entry. The antigen it binds to is not known. Base qualities are not recorded, but no much larger clone differs from it by a single base. This entry is derived from a study of siplizumab effects on memory and regulatory T cells (dated by TCRdb to between 2019 and 2020). Regarding the research as a whole: The effect of the anti-CD2 antibody siplizumab on alloreactive T-cell subsets was examined in allogeneic mixed lymphocyte reactions constructed from human PBMCs. General study outcomes and caveats: Compared with memory T cells, unstimulated naive T cells appeared more diverse, and naive cells seemed to make a substantial contribution to the alloresponse. Siplizumab significantly reduced the cumulative frequency of alloreactive sequences traceable to unstimulated CD4+ memory T cells. Whether proliferating Tregs from siplizumab cultures were suppressive was not functionally confirmed. Among mappable alloreactive CD4+ clones, the Treg-derived fraction averaged around 63% with siplizumab versus about 27% in control reactions. For roughly 75-95% of proliferating CD4+ or CD8+ clones, no naive or memory phenotype could be assigned. Because sequences at frequencies below about 10^-5 were poorly captured, only a minor fraction of alloreactive clones could be mapped back to unstimulated subsets.

Library creation used the immunoSEQ multiplex PCR assay. Around 9.9 x 10^4 TCR templates per sample were assayed by the deep sequencing platform. Genomic DNA extracted from sorted T cells was used for TCRbeta CDR3 sequencing. As for the original processing: The R programming language was used for clonal analysis of the TCRbeta CDR3 data. Unstimulated samples were compared with post-reaction CFSE-low samples to define alloreactive CD4+ and CD8+ clones. By matching sequences to the repertoires of sorted unstimulated Treg and non-Treg cells, each alloreactive CD4+ clone was assigned a regulatory or non-regulatory origin. TCRdb re-hosts the immuneACCESS table, in-frame sequences only. Its copies lack some clones; in the studies checked, an unresolved V gene accounts for under half of them, and the cause for the rest is not known. For V, J and clone size, that table is used; D and trimming come from the DNA. The table for this sample lists fewer than 100,000 clones; roughly 94% of them were counted only once. The ten largest clonotypes hold less than 20% of the sample.

Sorted unstimulated T cells and proliferating T cells recovered from mixed lymphocyte reactions underwent TCRbeta CDR3 sequencing. Fresh whole blood from more than 8 HLA-typed healthy donors was used as the source from which PBMCs were isolated. V is reduced by 3 bases and J by 3 bases, leaving a spacing of 7 bases between them. CDR1 is given as GTSNPN and CDR2 as SVGIG, both from the germline V gene (reference sequence). The CDR3 numbers 12 residues from cysteine through phenylalanine. Just the 36-base CDR3 DNA is kept, in frame starting at base 1. The sequence came from a human donor in good health. The chain joins TRBV30 to TRBJ2-3, with no confidently assigned D gene. Sequenced material: CD8+ T cells sorted from blood. The CDR3 amino acid sequence is: CAWRSATDTQYF. Read as DNA, the sequence is TGTGCCTGGAGGTCTGCGACAGATACGCAGTATTTT.